One and the same sample provided the 8 T cell receptor beta chains below, sequenced in a study of T cells in Graves' hyperthyroidism and ophthalmopathy. Template material for amplifying TCR beta CDR3 regions consisted of RNA transcripts. HTBI primers were the set used in a first-round RT-PCR of the TCR CDR3. TCRdb itself ran the multiplex PCR reads through MiXCR, one entry per CDR3 protein. This table holds 560,000 or so distinct CDR3 sequences, just under 20% found once. Sequenced input: blood. All receptors derive from a man aged 35 to 55 with Graves' ophthalmopathy.

This clonotype was recorded a few times. The chain uses TRBV9 and TRBJ2-1, with 10 bases fitting TRBD2. The CDR3 length is 16 residues. Germline lookup yields CDR1 SGDLS and CDR2 YYNGEE. With V trimmed by 1 base and J by 8 bases, 9 bases remained unmatched. For the CDR3, the DNA is TGTGCCAGCAGCGTATTCCTAGCGGGAGTAGGCGATGAGCAGTTCTTC. Translation: CASSVFLAGVGDEQFF.

This clonotype occurred a few times. A single base separates this from a much larger clone, so it may be a read error. CDR3 nucleotides: TGTGCCACCCAGCGGGGCAGGAGTCTCTCCTACAATGAGCAGTTCTTC. This translates into CATQRGRSLSYNEQFF. The chain carries TRBV2 and TRBJ2-1; 7 bases are a match to TRBD2. The CDR3 contains 16 residues. The ends lost 10 bases at V and 0 bases at J; junction bases unmatched: 12. CDR1 and CDR2 from the germline V gene are SNHLY and FYNNEI. The complete variable domain, with remaining parts taken from reference TRBV2 and TRBJ2-1, reads EPEVTQTPSHQVTQMGQEVILRCVPISNHLYFYWYRQILGQKVEFLVSFYNNEISEKSEIFDDQFSVERPDGSNFTLKIRSTKLEDSAMYFCATQRGRSLSYNEQFFGPGTRLTVL.

This clonotype was seen more than once but under ten times. The rearrangement uses TRBV2 and TRBJ1-6, with TRBD1 identical over 9 bases. Germline assignment: CDR1 SNHLY and CDR2 FYNNEI. CDR3 length: 15 amino acids. V was pared by 7 bases and J by 8 bases, with 9 bases of the junction left unmatched. CDR3: CASTLQGAMDSPLHF. CDR3 bases: TGTGCCAGCACCTTACAGGGGGCGATGGATTCACCCCTCCACTTT. The variable domain in full, with the rest retrieved from reference TRBV2 and TRBJ1-6, is EPEVTQTPSHQVTQMGQEVILRCVPISNHLYFYWYRQILGQKVEFLVSFYNNEISEKSEIFDDQFSVERPDGSNFTLKIRSTKLEDSAMYFCASTLQGAMDSPLHFGNGTRLTVT.

This chain connects TRBV5-8 to TRBJ2-7; D perhaps matches TRBD1 (5 bases). The CDR3 spans 17 residues. Germline CDR1 SGHTS, CDR2 YDEGEE. With 2 bases removed from V and 2 bases from J, the gap between germline ends came to 20 bases. The CDR3 here is CASSFGPDKLETYEQYF. The CDR3 DNA is TGTGCCAGCAGCTTTGGGCCGGACAAATTAGAAACCTACGAGCAGTACTTC.

This clonotype was seen more than once but under ten times. This chain uses TRBV5-5 with TRBJ2-5; 9 nucleotides agree with TRBD1. CDR3 length: 18 amino acids. Germline CDR1 is SGHKS and CDR2 is YYEKEE (reference sequence). V lost 4 bases to trimming and J lost 4 bases; unmatched junction nucleotides: 17. Written as DNA, the CDR3 is TGTGCCAGCAGCACGAAGTCCCGGGACAGGGTTGTAGGAGAGACCCAGTACTTC. Translating gives CASSTKSRDRVVGETQYF.

In its sample, this clonotype was seen a few times. The V gene is TRBV12-3 or TRBV12-4, the J gene TRBJ1-3; D ambiguous. V lost 5 bases and J lost 4, with 3 bases in between. There are 11 residues in the CDR3. CDR3: CASSRGNTIYF. The CDR3 DNA is TGTGCCAGCAGTCGGGGAAACACCATATATTTT.

This clonotype was counted a few times. The chain links TRBV12-3 or TRBV12-4 to TRBJ2-3, with TRBD2 matching 12 bases. This CDR3 has 18 amino acids. With V trimmed by 4 bases and J by 2 bases, 10 bases remained unmatched. The CDR3 spells CASSSPSGGAWATDTQYF. For the CDR3, the DNA is TGTGCCAGCAGTTCCCCTAGCGGGGGGGCCTGGGCCACAGATACGCAGTATTTT.

This clonotype was detected many times. The chain combines TRBV11-2 with TRBJ2-7; D gene ambiguous. The CDR3 runs to 14 residues. Trimming cost V 3 bases and J 4 bases, with 13 bases left between them. The germline V gene has CDR1 SGHAT and CDR2 FQNNGV. CDR3 nucleotides: TGTGCCAGCAGCTTCTCACGATGGGGATACGAGCAGTACTTC. It yields the protein CASSFSRWGYEQYF.